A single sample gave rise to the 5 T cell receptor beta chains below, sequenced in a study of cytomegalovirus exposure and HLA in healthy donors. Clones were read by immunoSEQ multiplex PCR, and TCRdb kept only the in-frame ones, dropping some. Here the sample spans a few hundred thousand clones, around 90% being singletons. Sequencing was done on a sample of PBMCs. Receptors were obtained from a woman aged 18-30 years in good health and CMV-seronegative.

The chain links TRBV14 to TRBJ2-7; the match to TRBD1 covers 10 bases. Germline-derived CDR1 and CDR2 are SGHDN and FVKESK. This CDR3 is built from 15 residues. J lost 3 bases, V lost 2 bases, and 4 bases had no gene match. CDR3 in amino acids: CASSQRQGAGYEQYF. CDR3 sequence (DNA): TGTGCCAGCAGCCAAAGACAGGGGGCGGGCTACGAGCAGTACTTC.

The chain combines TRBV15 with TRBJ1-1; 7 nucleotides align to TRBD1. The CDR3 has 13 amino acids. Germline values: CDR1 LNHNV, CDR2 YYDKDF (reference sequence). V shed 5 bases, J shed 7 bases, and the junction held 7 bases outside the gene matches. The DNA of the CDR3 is TGTGCCACCAGCGGCCAGGGGACAGTTGAAGCTTTCTTT. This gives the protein CATSGQGTVEAFF.

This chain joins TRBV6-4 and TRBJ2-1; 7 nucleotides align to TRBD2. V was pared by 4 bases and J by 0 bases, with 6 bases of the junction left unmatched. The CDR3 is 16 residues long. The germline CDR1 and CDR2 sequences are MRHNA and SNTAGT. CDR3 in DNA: TGTGCCAGCAGTGTCACTAGCGAGAGCTCCTACAATGAGCAGTTCTTC. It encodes CASSVTSESSYNEQFF.

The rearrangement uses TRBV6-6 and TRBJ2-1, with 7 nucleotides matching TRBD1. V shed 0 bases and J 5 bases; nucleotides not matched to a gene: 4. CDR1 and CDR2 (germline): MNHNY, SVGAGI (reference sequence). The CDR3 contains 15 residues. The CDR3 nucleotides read TGTGCCAGCAGTTACTCGGCAGGGGGAAACAATGAGCAGTTCTTC. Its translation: CASSYSAGGNNEQFF.

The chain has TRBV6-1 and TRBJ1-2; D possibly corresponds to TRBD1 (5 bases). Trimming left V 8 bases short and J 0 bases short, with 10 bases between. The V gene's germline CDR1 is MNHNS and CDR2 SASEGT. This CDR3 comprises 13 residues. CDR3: CASRRGTNYGYTF. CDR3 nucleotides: TGTGCCAGCCGGAGGGGAACTAACTATGGCTACACCTTC.